This T cell receptor beta chain was sequenced for a study of OX40 agonist ivuxolimab in advanced cancers. Study background: Hepatocellular carcinoma, melanoma, renal cell or head and neck cancer affected the dose-escalation patients. Subjects had a mean age of about 60 years, with a range of roughly 20 to 80; almost 85% were male. Earlier treatment with anti-PD-1, anti-PD-L1 or anti-CTLA-4 was permitted, and roughly 42% had received some.

The study sampled blood at baseline, cycle 4 day 1, and cycle 7 day 1. The length of the CDR3 is 14 residues. Trimming removed 4 bases from V and 3 bases from J, with 10 bases in between. CDR1 is SGHTA and CDR2 is FQGNSA in the germline V gene. Produced via immunoSEQ multiplex PCR; TCRdb's table is partial and in-frame only. Of around 34,000 clones listed, around 86% are singletons. The origin of this receptor is an adult with an advanced solid tumor such as melanoma, head and neck, liver or kidney cancer. The rearrangement uses TRBV7-2 and TRBJ2-1; D is possibly TRBD2 (6 bases). This specimen was CD4+ or CD8+ T cells sorted from blood, taken in a trial of the OX40 agonist ivuxolimab. As DNA, the CDR3 is TGTGCCAGCAGCTCGTCCGGGGGCTACAATGAGCAGTTCTTC. Its protein product is CASSSSGGYNEQFF.